A selection of T cell receptor beta chains follows, all from one sample in a study of post-analysis software for immune sequencing data. In TCRdb, the PCR reads were re-called with MiXCR into one record per CDR3 protein. The sample lists approximately 260,000 distinct CDR3 sequences, approximately 34% occurring once. Sequencing input: blood. All receptors derive from a girl aged 10 to 17 with multiple sclerosis. The CDR3 runs from the conserved cysteine through the conserved F or W. The D gene is left open where the match is weak. Size tells how often a clone was seen (once, few, many) or the class of an expanded clone, and some rows leave it out.

CDR3aa,CDR3nt,v_gene,j_gene,abundance,d_gene
CASSFLGTSGGYNEQFF,TGTGCCAGCAGTTTTTTGGGCACTAGCGGGGGTTACAATGAGCAGTTCTTC,TRBV12-3/TRBV12-4,TRBJ2-1,many,TRBD2
CASSQVNGRRSNEQFF,TGTGCCAGCAGCCAAGTGAACGGGAGAAGGTCCAATGAGCAGTTCTTC,TRBV3-1,TRBJ2-1,many,-
CASSSQGGPGANVLTF,TGTGCCAGCAGCTCCCAGGGGGGCCCTGGGGCCAACGTCCTGACTTTC,TRBV7-3,TRBJ2-6,-,-
CSARDPRTSVSYNEQYF,TGCAGTGCTAGAGATCCCCGGACTAGCGTGTCCTACAATGAGCAGTACTTC,TRBV20-1,TRBJ2-7,-,TRBD2
CSATDRGTSSYNSPLHF,TGCAGTGCAACTGACAGGGGCACAAGCTCCTATAATTCACCCCTCCACTTT,TRBV20-1,TRBJ1-6,many,TRBD1
CSARGDYNEQFF,TGCAGTGCTAGAGGGGACTACAATGAGCAGTTCTTC,TRBV20-1,TRBJ2-1,-,-
CSARGIYEQYF,TGCAGTGCTAGAGGAATCTACGAGCAGTACTTC,TRBV20-1,TRBJ2-7,few,-
CSVVGASEPLHF,TGCAGCGTTGTGGGGGCAAGCGAACCCCTCCACTTT,TRBV29-1,TRBJ1-6,-,-
CASSPIRGEGGTEAFF,TGCGCCAGCAGCCCAATTCGTGGGGAGGGAGGGACTGAAGCTTTCTTT,TRBV5-1,TRBJ1-1,-,-
CASSQDRRGPTEAFF,TGTGCCAGCAGCCAAGACCGTCGAGGGCCCACTGAAGCTTTCTTT,TRBV14,TRBJ1-1,few,-
CASSKTSGGADTQYF,TGTGCCAGCAGCAAGACTAGCGGGGGGGCGGATACGCAGTATTTT,TRBV6-6,TRBJ2-3,many,TRBD2
CASSFYRERNEQFF,TGTGCCAGCAGCTTTTATCGGGAGCGCAATGAGCAGTTCTTC,TRBV7-2,TRBJ2-1,-,-
CASSGGTRDQPQHF,TGTGCCAGCAGTGGGGGGACAAGGGATCAGCCCCAGCATTTT,TRBV2,TRBJ1-5,many,-
CAWSRNSGLTSIQYF,TGTGCCTGGAGTAGGAATAGCGGCCTGACTAGCATTCAGTACTTC,TRBV30,TRBJ2-4,-,-
CASTPGGATNEKLFF,TGTGCCAGCACTCCAGGGGGTGCAACTAATGAAAAACTGTTTTTT,TRBV2,TRBJ1-4,few,TRBD1
CASSLRQTTYEQYF,TGTGCCAGCAGCTTAAGACAGACCACCTACGAGCAGTACTTC,TRBV7-8,TRBJ2-7,-,-
CASSHFSGNEQFF,TGCGCCAGCAGCCATTTTAGCGGCAATGAGCAGTTCTTC,TRBV4-1,TRBJ2-1,many,-
CASSLWGNGEQFF,TGCGCCAGCAGCTTGTGGGGAAATGGTGAGCAGTTCTTC,TRBV5-1,TRBJ2-1,many,-
CASSLAVLASYEQYF,TGCGCCAGCAGCTTGGCCGTACTAGCGTCCTACGAGCAGTACTTC,TRBV5-1,TRBJ2-7,-,TRBD2
CASRPGTSGVRSYNEQFF,TGTGCCAGCAGACCCGGGACTAGCGGGGTCCGCTCCTACAATGAGCAGTTCTTC,TRBV6-1,TRBJ2-1,-,TRBD2
CASSPRTPTHYNEQFF,TGCGCCAGCAGCCCTCGGACCCCCACCCACTACAATGAGCAGTTCTTC,TRBV4-1,TRBJ2-1,many,-
CASTLTGAEGETQYF,TGCGCCAGCACCCTAACAGGGGCCGAGGGGGAGACCCAGTACTTC,TRBV5-1,TRBJ2-5,many,TRBD1
CSARQDSYNEQFF,TGCAGTGCTAGACAGGACTCCTACAATGAGCAGTTCTTC,TRBV20-1,TRBJ2-1,many,-
CSALDRDGRQPQHF,TGCAGTGCACTCGACAGGGATGGGCGTCAGCCCCAGCATTTT,TRBV20-1,TRBJ1-5,many,TRBD1
CASSEAGGEYNEQFF,TGTGCCAGCAGTGAGGCGGGAGGGGAGTACAATGAGCAGTTCTTC,TRBV6-1,TRBJ2-1,many,TRBD2
CASSLEAGGPLETQYF,TGCGCCAGCAGCTTGGAGGCGGGGGGGCCGCTAGAGACCCAGTACTTC,TRBV5-1,TRBJ2-5,few,TRBD2
CASRELTGNSYNEQFF,TGTGCCAGCAGGGAATTGACAGGGAACTCCTACAATGAGCAGTTCTTC,TRBV6-1,TRBJ2-1,few,TRBD1
CASSSGLNTGELFF,TGTGCCAGCAGTTCGGGACTGAACACCGGGGAGCTGTTTTTT,TRBV12-3/TRBV12-4,TRBJ2-2,few,-
CASSLSRTGSGEQYF,TGCGCCAGCAGCTTGAGCAGGACAGGGAGCGGCGAGCAGTACTTC,TRBV5-1,TRBJ2-7,-,TRBD1
CASSATLLMNTEAFF,TGTGCCAGCAGTGCCACACTTCTCATGAACACTGAAGCTTTCTTT,TRBV6-2/TRBV6-3,TRBJ1-1,-,-
CASSQERVLWGGYTF,TGTGCCAGCAGCCAAGAGAGGGTCCTCTGGGGTGGCTACACCTTC,TRBV4-2,TRBJ1-2,-,-
CASSPPPVEAFF,TGTGCCAGCAGTCCCCCGCCGGTTGAAGCTTTCTTT,TRBV28,TRBJ1-1,-,-
CASSLVLAGGDNEQFF,TGCGCCAGCAGCTTGGTCCTAGCGGGGGGGGACAATGAGCAGTTCTTC,TRBV5-1,TRBJ2-1,-,TRBD2
CASSHKDRRLYGYTF,TGTGCCAGCAGCCACAAAGACAGGCGGCTCTATGGCTACACCTTC,TRBV3-1,TRBJ1-2,many,-
CRAVGQGSTDTQYF,TGCAGGGCAGTGGGACAGGGGAGTACAGATACGCAGTATTTT,TRBV20-1,TRBJ2-3,many,TRBD1
CASSLGGQPNQLQHF,TGCGCCAGCAGCTTGGGGGGACAGCCCAATCAGCTCCAGCATTTT,TRBV5-1,TRBJ1-5,-,TRBD1
CASSVRDRGRRAFF,TGTGCCAGCAGTGTCCGGGACAGGGGGAGAAGAGCTTTCTTT,TRBV6-2/TRBV6-3,TRBJ1-1,few,TRBD1
CASSQEVRSTEAFF,TGCGCCAGCAGCCAAGAGGTGAGGAGCACTGAAGCTTTCTTT,TRBV4-1,TRBJ1-1,many,-
CASRSGQVTYGEQFF,TGTGCCTCCCGGTCAGGTCAGGTAACCTACGGTGAGCAGTTCTTC,TRBV7-9,TRBJ2-1,-,-
CASSQVAWRENTGELFF,TGCGCCAGCAGCCAAGTGGCCTGGCGGGAGAACACCGGGGAGCTGTTTTTT,TRBV4-1,TRBJ2-2,-,-
CASSNAGLAGGDEQFF,TGTGCCAGCAGTAATGCAGGGCTAGCGGGAGGGGATGAGCAGTTCTTC,TRBV12-3/TRBV12-4,TRBJ2-1,many,TRBD2
CASSGERGNQPQHF,TGTGCCAGCAGTGGAGAGAGGGGCAATCAGCCCCAGCATTTT,TRBV2,TRBJ1-5,-,-
CASSLEQGMRNYGYTF,TGTGCCAGCAGCTTGGAACAGGGGATGAGGAACTATGGCTACACCTTC,TRBV5-5,TRBJ1-2,-,TRBD1
CASSPTRIFNSPLHF,TGTGCCAGCAGTCCAACCAGGATTTTTAATTCACCCCTCCACTTT,TRBV27,TRBJ1-6,-,-
CSVTPPGGGTDTQYF,TGCAGCGTGACTCCTCCGGGAGGTGGCACAGATACGCAGTATTTT,TRBV29-1,TRBJ2-3,few,TRBD2
CASSFFRTGDYGYTF,TGTGCCAGCAGTTTTTTCCGGACAGGGGACTATGGCTACACCTTC,TRBV12-3/TRBV12-4,TRBJ1-2,few,TRBD1
CASSSSTNEKLFF,TGTGCCAGCAGCTCCTCAACTAATGAAAAACTGTTTTTT,TRBV5-6,TRBJ1-4,many,-
CASSFLPGQGVGYEQYF,TGTGCCAGCAGTTTCCTACCGGGACAGGGGGTAGGCTACGAGCAGTACTTC,TRBV6-2/TRBV6-3,TRBJ2-7,-,TRBD1
CATSRDAAYEQYF,TGTGCCACCAGCAGGGACGCAGCCTACGAGCAGTACTTC,TRBV15,TRBJ2-7,-,-
CSAQWVNTEAFF,TGCAGTGCTCAATGGGTGAACACTGAAGCTTTCTTT,TRBV20-1,TRBJ1-1,few,-
CASSQPGLAGAVSTDTQYF,TGTGCCAGCAGCCAACCAGGACTAGCGGGGGCCGTTAGCACAGATACGCAGTATTTT,TRBV4-2,TRBJ2-3,many,TRBD2
CASSSGTGVDQPQHF,TGCGCCAGCAGCTCCGGGACAGGGGTGGATCAGCCCCAGCATTTT,TRBV5-1,TRBJ1-5,many,TRBD1